The 21 T cell receptor beta chains reported below all come from one sample, sequenced in a study of blood T cell repertoires in COVID-19. Data came from immunoSEQ multiplex PCR; TCRdb stores just in-frame clones and leaves some out. The table has approximately 260,000 clones, approximately 90% seen once. What was sequenced was PBMCs or T cells enriched from blood (not recorded which). The receptors were sampled from a woman aged 18-30 years who had recovered from COVID-19.

This chain joins TRBV10-3 and TRBJ1-1, with D unresolved. CDR3 size: 14 residues. V gave up 2 bases and J gave up 0 bases, with 7 bases separating them. Germline V gene sequence: CDR1 ENHRY, CDR2 SYGVKD. CDR3 in amino acids: CAISEISVNTEAFF. DNA of the CDR3: TGTGCCATCAGTGAGATATCCGTGAACACTGAAGCTTTCTTT.

This clone was seen only once. This chain links TRBV6-2 or TRBV6-3 with TRBJ2-2; a weak D match, TRBD1 (5 bases). The germline V gene has CDR1 MNHEY and CDR2 SVGEGT. The CDR3 contains 15 residues. V dropped 0 bases and J dropped 3 bases, with 8 bases sitting between them. CDR3 bases: TGTGCCAGCAGTTACTCTCAGGGCCACACCGGGGAGCTGTTTTTT. Amino acid sequence: CASSYSQGHTGELFF.

The chain has TRBV29-1 and TRBJ1-2, with D unclear. Germline CDR1 reads SQVTM; CDR2 reads ANQGSEA. The CDR3 has 12 amino acids. Trimming pared 4 bases from V and 7 bases from J, leaving 13 bases between. CDR3 sequence reads: CSVVSDPSGYTF. In DNA, the CDR3 is TGCAGCGTTGTTAGTGATCCCTCTGGCTACACCTTC.

The gene calls are TRBV19 and TRBJ1-5, with D unresolved. V lost 6 bases and J 3 bases, leaving 15 bases between the germline ends. The CDR3 consists of 15 residues. CDR1 is LNHDA, CDR2 SQIVND, per germline (reference sequence). CDR3 residues: CASRGTGRDNQPQHF. CDR3 nucleotide sequence: TGTGCCAGTAGAGGTACCGGACGGGACAATCAGCCCCAGCATTTT.

The chain has TRBV5-6 and TRBJ2-3; 10 nucleotides line up with TRBD2. J lost 0 bases, V lost 4 bases, and 5 bases had no gene match. CDR1 is SGHDT, CDR2 YYEEEE, per germline. There are 16 residues in the CDR3. CDR3 bases: TGTGCCAGCAGCGATTGGGGACTAGCGAGCACAGATACGCAGTATTTT. This translates into CASSDWGLASTDTQYF.

The chain links TRBV28 to TRBJ1-2; D is unresolved. Looked up from germline, CDR1 is MDHEN and CDR2 is SYDVKM. CDR3 length: 12 amino acids. Trimming took 4 bases from V and 7 from J, leaving 10 bases between them. The CDR3 loop reads CASSSGGSGYTF. DNA of the CDR3: TGTGCCAGCAGTTCGGGAGGGAGTGGCTACACCTTC.

The V and J genes are TRBV6-5 and TRBJ2-1; 8 positions agree with TRBD1. Germline V gene data show CDR1 as MNHEY and CDR2 as SVGAGI. CDR3 length equals 15 residues. V gave up 5 bases and J gave up 0 bases; unmatched junction bases: 3. The CDR3 protein is CASSHRGSSYNEQFF. The DNA for the CDR3 is TGTGCCAGCAGTCACAGGGGGAGCTCCTACAATGAGCAGTTCTTC.

The chain links TRBV5-1 to TRBJ2-1; D is possibly TRBD2 (6 bases). V was clipped by 4 bases and J by 0 bases, with 11 bases between them. In germline, CDR1 is SGHRS, CDR2 YFSETQ. The CDR3 extends over 15 amino acids. CDR3 bases: TGCGCCAGCAGCCTACAGCGGGTCTCCTACAATGAGCAGTTCTTC. Amino acid sequence: CASSLQRVSYNEQFF.

The CDR3 DNA sequence: TGTGCCATCAGTGAGTCCCCGCTTAGGGTAGCGGGGTTCTACGAGCAGTACTTC. This codes for CAISESPLRVAGFYEQYF. The gene calls are TRBV10-3 and TRBJ2-7; 8 nucleotides agree with TRBD2. This CDR3 is built from 18 residues. Germline assignment: CDR1 ENHRY and CDR2 SYGVKD. Trimming took 0 bases from V and 3 from J; bases not matched to a gene: 13.

This chain uses TRBV5-8 with TRBJ1-1; no reliable D call. This CDR3 is 16 amino acids long. Trimming took 4 bases from V and 1 from J, leaving 17 bases between them. Per germline, CDR1 SGHTS and CDR2 YDEGEE. The CDR3 spells CASSTDPPRANTEAFF. The DNA of the CDR3 is TGTGCCAGCAGCACCGACCCGCCGAGGGCGAACACTGAAGCTTTCTTT.

The CDR3 here is CASSRGQGVFYGYTF. DNA of the CDR3: TGTGCCAGCAGTAGGGGACAGGGGGTCTTCTATGGCTACACCTTC. V usage is TRBV7-9 and J usage is TRBJ1-2; 11 nucleotides agree with TRBD1. J was trimmed by 4 bases and V by 6 bases; bases with no gene match: 7. The germline V gene encodes CDR1 SEHNR and CDR2 FQNEAQ (reference sequence). This CDR3 has 15 amino acids.

CDR3 loop: CASSEGLNTEAFF. CDR3 DNA: TGTGCCAGCTCCGAGGGCCTGAACACTGAAGCTTTCTTT. The chain couples TRBV2 to TRBJ1-1; D uncertain. This CDR3 has 13 residues. Germline V gene data show CDR1 as SNHLY and CDR2 as FYNNEI. With 8 bases removed from V and 0 bases from J, the gap between germline ends came to 10 bases. Variable domain in full (rest from reference TRBV2 and TRBJ1-1): EPEVTQTPSHQVTQMGQEVILRCVPISNHLYFYWYRQILGQKVEFLVSFYNNEISEKSEIFDDQFSVERPDGSNFTLKIRSTKLEDSAMYFCASSEGLNTEAFFGQGTRLTVV.

This chain links TRBV18 with TRBJ1-5, with 9 bases matching TRBD1. The CDR3 contains 15 residues. Germline CDR1 KGHSH, CDR2 LQKENI. Trimming removed 3 bases from V and 6 bases from J; junction bases left unmatched: 6. CDR3 residues: CASSPSDRGVQPQHF. The DNA of the CDR3 is TGTGCCAGCTCACCGTCGGACAGGGGAGTTCAGCCCCAGCATTTT.

The gene calls are TRBV19 and TRBJ1-1; perhaps TRBD1 as D (5 bases). The CDR3 contains 11 residues. V lost 11 bases and J 6 bases, leaving 13 bases between the germline ends. Germline V CDR1 and CDR2: LNHDA, SQIVND (reference sequence). The DNA of the CDR3 is TGTGCCGTCGGGGGGGTGGCTGAAGCTTTCTTT. Its translation is CAVGGVAEAFF.

On this clone: Germline is not matched at one junction end, which may reflect a read error. The chain joins TRBV12-3 or TRBV12-4 to TRBJ1-2, with D unresolved. The CDR3 is 11 residues long. The CDR3 nucleotides are TGTGCCAGCAGTCCTGACTACGGCTACACCTTC. Translating gives CASSPDYGYTF.

This clone was found once. The chain has TRBV21-1 and TRBJ1-2. TRBV21-1 constitutes a pseudogene. The CDR3 is 12 residues long. CDR3 residues: CASSDPPGRYTF. CDR3 nucleotides: TGTGCCAGCAGCGACCCCCCGGGTCGCTACACCTTC.

The chain employs TRBV29-1 and TRBJ1-2, with D possibly TRBD1 on 6 matching bases. The CDR3 length is 14 residues. Per the germline V gene, CDR1 is SQVTM and CDR2 is ANQGSEA. Deletions cut 6 bases from V and 4 bases from J, with 18 bases between. CDR3 loop: CSVFRQEEAYGYTF. Written as DNA, the CDR3 is TGCAGCGTCTTCCGACAGGAGGAGGCCTATGGCTACACCTTC.

The chain employs TRBV6-2 or TRBV6-3 and TRBJ1-6, with D possibly matching TRBD1 (6 bases). V was shortened by 0 bases and J by 0 bases, with 21 bases between the two germline ends. Germline V lookup: CDR1 MNHEY, CDR2 SVGEGT. This CDR3 is built from 21 residues. The CDR3 loop is CASSYSANPGQRSSYNSPLHF. The CDR3, as DNA: TGTGCCAGCAGTTACTCGGCGAACCCCGGACAGCGAAGCTCCTATAATTCACCCCTCCACTTT.

This chain uses TRBV7-2 with TRBJ2-3; 11 positions agree with TRBD2. The CDR3 is made up of 15 amino acids. V lost 5 bases to trimming and J lost 5 bases; unmatched junction nucleotides: 6. The germline gives CDR1 SGHTA, CDR2 FQGNSA. The CDR3 DNA sequence: TGTGCCAGCAGCACCTTAGCGGGGGGGTTAGATACGCAGTATTTT. It codes for CASSTLAGGLDTQYF.

This clone occurred once. The genes are TRBV19 and TRBJ1-5; perhaps TRBD1 as D (5 bases). This CDR3 is built from 13 residues. The germline CDR1 and CDR2 sequences are LNHDA and SQIVND (reference sequence). V shed 3 bases and J shed 4 bases, with 7 bases lying between them. The CDR3, as DNA: TGTGCCAGTAGTATGACAGCTAATCAGCCCCAGCATTTT. This translates into CASSMTANQPQHF.

This chain connects TRBV10-3 to TRBJ1-2; D is possibly TRBD1 (5 bases). Germline V lookup: CDR1 ENHRY, CDR2 SYGVKD. V gave up 6 bases and J gave up 8 bases, with 28 bases separating them. The CDR3 runs to 17 residues. CDR3 DNA: TGTGCCATCAGAGACGATGGGGGGACTGGAGCCCCAGTGGGCTACACCTTC. Its translation is CAIRDDGGTGAPVGYTF.